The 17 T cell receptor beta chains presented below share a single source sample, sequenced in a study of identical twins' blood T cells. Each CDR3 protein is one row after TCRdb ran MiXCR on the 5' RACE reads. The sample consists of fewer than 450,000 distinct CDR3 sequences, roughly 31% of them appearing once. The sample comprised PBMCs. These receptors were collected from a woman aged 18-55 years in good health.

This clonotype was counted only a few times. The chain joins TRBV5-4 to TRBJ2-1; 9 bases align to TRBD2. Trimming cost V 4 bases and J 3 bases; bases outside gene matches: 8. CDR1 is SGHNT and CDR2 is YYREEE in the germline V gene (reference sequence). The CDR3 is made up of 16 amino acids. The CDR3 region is CASSTMTSGRYNEQFF. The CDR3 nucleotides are TGTGCCAGCAGCACTATGACTAGCGGCCGCTACAATGAGCAGTTCTTC.

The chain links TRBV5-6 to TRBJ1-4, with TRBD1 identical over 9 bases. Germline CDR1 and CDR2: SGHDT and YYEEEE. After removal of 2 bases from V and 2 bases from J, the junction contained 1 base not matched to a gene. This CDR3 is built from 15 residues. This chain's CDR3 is CASSFDRGTNEKLFF. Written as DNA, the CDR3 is TGTGCCAGCAGCTTTGACAGGGGGACTAATGAAAAACTGTTTTTT.

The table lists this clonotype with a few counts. CDR3 sequence: CASSPPGHNRSGANVLTF. In DNA form, the CDR3 reads TGCGCCAGCAGTCCACCGGGACATAATCGCTCTGGGGCCAACGTCCTGACTTTC. The gene calls are TRBV23-1 and TRBJ2-6, with a weak D call TRBD1 (6 bases). TRBV23-1 is noted as an ORF with a role that remains uncertain. This CDR3 comprises 18 residues. V was trimmed by 4 bases and J by 0 bases, leaving 16 bases between them.

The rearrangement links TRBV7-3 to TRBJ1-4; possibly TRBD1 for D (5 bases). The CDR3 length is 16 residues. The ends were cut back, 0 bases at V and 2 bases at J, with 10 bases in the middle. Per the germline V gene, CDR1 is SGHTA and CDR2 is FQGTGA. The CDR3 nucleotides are TGTGCCAGCAGCTTAACGGGGACGGGCACTAATGAAAAACTGTTTTTT. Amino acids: CASSLTGTGTNEKLFF.

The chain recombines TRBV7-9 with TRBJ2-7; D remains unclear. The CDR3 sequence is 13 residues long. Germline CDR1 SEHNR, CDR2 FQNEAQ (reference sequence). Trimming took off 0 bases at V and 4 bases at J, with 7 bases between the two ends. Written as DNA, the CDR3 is TGTGCCAGCAGCTTAGCGGAAGATTACGAGCAGTACTTC. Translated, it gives CASSLAEDYEQYF.

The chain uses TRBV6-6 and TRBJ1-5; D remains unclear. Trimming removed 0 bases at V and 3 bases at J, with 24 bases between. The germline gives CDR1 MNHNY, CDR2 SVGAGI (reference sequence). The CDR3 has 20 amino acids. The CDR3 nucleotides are TGTGCCAGCAGTTACTCGATCTTAAGAACAGCCTCAGCCAACAATCAGCCCCAGCATTTT. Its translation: CASSYSILRTASANNQPQHF.

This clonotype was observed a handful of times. The CDR3, as DNA: TGTGCCAGCAGTTACTCGAGGGTTGACTATGGCTACACCTTC. Translation: CASSYSRVDYGYTF. The chain uses TRBV6-6 and TRBJ1-2; no reliable D call. CDR1 MNHNY and CDR2 SVGAGI come from the germline V gene (reference sequence). The CDR3 runs to 14 residues. The V end lost 0 bases, the J end lost 3 bases, and 8 bases lay between the germline ends.

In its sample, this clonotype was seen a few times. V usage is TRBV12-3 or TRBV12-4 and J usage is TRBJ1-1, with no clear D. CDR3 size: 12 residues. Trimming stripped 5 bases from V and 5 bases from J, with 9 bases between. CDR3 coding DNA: TGTGCCAGCAGTGAAGGACGGACTGAAGCTTTCTTT. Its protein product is CASSEGRTEAFF.

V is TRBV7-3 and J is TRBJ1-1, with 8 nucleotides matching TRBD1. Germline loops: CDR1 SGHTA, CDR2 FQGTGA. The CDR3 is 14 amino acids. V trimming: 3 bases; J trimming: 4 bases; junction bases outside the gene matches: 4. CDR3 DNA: TGTGCCAGCAGCTTTTCAGGGGGCCTCACTGAAGCTTTCTTT. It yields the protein CASSFSGGLTEAFF.

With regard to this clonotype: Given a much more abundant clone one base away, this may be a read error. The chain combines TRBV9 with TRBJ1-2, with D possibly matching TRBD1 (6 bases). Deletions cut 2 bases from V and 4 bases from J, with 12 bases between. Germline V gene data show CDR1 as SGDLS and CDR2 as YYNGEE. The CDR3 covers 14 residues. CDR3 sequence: CASSVSDRCYGYTF. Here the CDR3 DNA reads TGTGCCAGCAGCGTTTCCGACAGGTGCTATGGCTACACCTTC.

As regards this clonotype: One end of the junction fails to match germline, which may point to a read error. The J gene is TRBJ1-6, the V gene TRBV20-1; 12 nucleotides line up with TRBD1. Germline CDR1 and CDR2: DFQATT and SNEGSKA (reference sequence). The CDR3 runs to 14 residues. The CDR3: CSTRGTGGRFLLHF. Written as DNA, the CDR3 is TGCAGTACTAGAGGGACAGGGGGCCGATTCCTACTCCACTTT.

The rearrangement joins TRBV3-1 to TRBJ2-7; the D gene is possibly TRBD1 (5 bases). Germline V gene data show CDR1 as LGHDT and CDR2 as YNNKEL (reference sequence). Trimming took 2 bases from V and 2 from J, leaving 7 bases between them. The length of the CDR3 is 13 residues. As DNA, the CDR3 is TGTGCCAGCAGCCAACGACAGACCTACGAGCAGTACTTC. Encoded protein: CASSQRQTYEQYF.

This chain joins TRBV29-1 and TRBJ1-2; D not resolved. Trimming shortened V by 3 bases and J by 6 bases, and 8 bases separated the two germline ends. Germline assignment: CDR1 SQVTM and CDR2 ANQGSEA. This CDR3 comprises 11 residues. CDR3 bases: TGCAGCGTTGACGAGTTAAATGGCTACACCTTC. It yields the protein CSVDELNGYTF.

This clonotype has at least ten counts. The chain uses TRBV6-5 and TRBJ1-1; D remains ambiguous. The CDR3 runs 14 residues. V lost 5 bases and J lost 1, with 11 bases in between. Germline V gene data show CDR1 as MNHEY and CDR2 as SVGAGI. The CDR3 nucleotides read TGTGCCAGCAGTACCCCTGCATCGAACACTGAAGCTTTCTTT. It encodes CASSTPASNTEAFF.

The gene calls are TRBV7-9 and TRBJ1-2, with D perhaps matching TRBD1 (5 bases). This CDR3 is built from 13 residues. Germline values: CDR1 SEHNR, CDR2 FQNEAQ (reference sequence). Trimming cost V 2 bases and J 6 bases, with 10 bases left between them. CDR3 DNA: TGTGCCAGCAGCTTACAGGGAGTCGATGGCTACACCTTC. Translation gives CASSLQGVDGYTF.

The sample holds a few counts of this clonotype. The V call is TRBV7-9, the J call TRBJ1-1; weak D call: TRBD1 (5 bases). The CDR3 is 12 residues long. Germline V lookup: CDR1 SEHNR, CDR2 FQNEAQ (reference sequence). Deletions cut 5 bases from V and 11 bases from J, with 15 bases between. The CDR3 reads CASSLGGIVAFF. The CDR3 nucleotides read TGTGCCAGCAGCCTCGGGGGGATCGTGGCTTTCTTT.

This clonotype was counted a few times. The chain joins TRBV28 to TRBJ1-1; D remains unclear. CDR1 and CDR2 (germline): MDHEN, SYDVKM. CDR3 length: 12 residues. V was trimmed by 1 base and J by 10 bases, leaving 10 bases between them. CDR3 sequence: CASSLLGRRAFF. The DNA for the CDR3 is TGTGCCAGCAGTTTATTGGGCCGCCGAGCTTTCTTT.